This TCR beta chain was recovered during a study of identical twins. For this clonotype: Its antigen remains unknown.

General study findings and limits: Insertions were reduced in abundant cord blood beta clonotypes but not in memory repertoires.

One entry per CDR3 protein results from TCRdb running MiXCR on the 5' RACE reads. In the table there are roughly 690,000 distinct CDR3 sequences, 21% of which are singletons. CDR3 size: 17 residues. The V and J ends lost 5 bases and 2 bases respectively, with 20 bases between them. Per the germline V gene, CDR1 is MNHEY and CDR2 is SMNVEV (reference sequence). This sample also appeared in a second study, on T cells expressing NK-cell markers.

J is TRBJ2-3 and V is TRBV27; either TRBD1 or TRBD2 may fit D (5 bases each). The TCR originated in a woman under 30 in good health. The material sequenced was PBMCs. In DNA form, the CDR3 reads TGTGCCAGCAGTAACTTCGGGACCTCCAAAGCCACAGATACGCAGTATTTT. Translated: CASSNFGTSKATDTQYF.